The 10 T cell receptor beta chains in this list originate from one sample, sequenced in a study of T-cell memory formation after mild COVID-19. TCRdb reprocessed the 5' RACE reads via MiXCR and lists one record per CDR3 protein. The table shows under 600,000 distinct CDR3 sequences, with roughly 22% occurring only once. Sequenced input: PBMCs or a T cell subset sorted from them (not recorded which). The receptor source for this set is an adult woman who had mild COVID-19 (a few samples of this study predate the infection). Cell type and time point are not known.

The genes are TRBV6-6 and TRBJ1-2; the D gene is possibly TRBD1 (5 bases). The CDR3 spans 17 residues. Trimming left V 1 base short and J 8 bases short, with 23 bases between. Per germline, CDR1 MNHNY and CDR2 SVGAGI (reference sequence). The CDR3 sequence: CASSYLTSPGTARGYTF. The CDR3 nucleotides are TGTGCCAGCAGTTACTTGACTTCCCCCGGGACGGCGAGAGGCTACACCTTC.

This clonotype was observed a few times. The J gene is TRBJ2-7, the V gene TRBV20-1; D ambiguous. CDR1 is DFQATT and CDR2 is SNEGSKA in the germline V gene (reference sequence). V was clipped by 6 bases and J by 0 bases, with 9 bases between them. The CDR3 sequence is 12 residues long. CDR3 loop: CSASSSSYEQYF. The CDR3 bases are TGCAGTGCCAGCAGTAGCTCCTACGAGCAGTACTTC.

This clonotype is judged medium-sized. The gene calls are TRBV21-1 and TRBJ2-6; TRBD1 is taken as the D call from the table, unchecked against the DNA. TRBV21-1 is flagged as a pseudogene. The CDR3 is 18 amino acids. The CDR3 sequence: CASRKSTGRLSGANVLTF. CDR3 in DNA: TGTGCCAGCAGGAAATCTACGGGACGCCTCTCTGGGGCCAACGTCCTGACTTTC.

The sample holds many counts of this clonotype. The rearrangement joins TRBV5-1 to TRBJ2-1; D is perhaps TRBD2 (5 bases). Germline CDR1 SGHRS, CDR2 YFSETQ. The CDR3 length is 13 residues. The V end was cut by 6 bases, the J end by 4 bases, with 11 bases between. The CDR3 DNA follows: TGCGCCAGCACTCTGGGAGCATACAATGAGCAGTTCTTC. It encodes CASTLGAYNEQFF.

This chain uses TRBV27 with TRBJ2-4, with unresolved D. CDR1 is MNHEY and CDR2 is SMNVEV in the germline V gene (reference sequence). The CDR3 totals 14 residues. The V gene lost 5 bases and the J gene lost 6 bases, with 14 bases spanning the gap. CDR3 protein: CASSQVPLPNIQYF. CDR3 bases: TGTGCCAGCAGTCAAGTCCCACTCCCAAACATTCAGTACTTC.

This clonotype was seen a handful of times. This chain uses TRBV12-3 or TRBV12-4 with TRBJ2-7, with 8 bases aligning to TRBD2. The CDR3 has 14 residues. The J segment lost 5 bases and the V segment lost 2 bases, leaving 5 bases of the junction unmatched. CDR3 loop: CASSLRAGGHEQYF. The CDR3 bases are TGTGCCAGCAGTTTAAGGGCGGGAGGTCACGAGCAGTACTTC.

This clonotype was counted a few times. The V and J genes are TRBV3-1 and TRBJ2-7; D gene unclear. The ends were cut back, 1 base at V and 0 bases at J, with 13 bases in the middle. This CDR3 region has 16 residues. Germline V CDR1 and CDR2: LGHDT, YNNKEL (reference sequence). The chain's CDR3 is CASSQGFTDISYEQYF. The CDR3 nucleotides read TGTGCCAGCAGCCAAGGGTTCACAGATATCTCCTACGAGCAGTACTTC.

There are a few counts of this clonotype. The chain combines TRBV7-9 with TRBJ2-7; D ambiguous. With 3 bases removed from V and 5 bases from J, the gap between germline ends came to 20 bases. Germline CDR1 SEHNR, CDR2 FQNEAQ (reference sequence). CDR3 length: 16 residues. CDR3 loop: CASSFPRAELSNEQYF. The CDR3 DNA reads TGTGCCAGCAGCTTTCCCCGGGCTGAGCTAAGTAACGAGCAGTACTTC.

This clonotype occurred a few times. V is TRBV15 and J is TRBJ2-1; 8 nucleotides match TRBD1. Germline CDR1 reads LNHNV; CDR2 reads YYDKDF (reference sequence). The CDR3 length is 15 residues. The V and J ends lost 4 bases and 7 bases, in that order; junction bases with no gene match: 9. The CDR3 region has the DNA TGTGCCACCAGCACTGACAGGGGAAGTGGGAATGAGCAGTTCTTC. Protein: CATSTDRGSGNEQFF.

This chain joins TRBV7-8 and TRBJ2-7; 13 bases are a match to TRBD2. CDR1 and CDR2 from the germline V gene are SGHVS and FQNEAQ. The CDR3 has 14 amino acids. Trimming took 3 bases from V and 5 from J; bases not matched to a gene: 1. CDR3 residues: CASSFGLAGDEQYF. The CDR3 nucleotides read TGTGCCAGCAGCTTCGGACTAGCGGGAGACGAGCAGTACTTC.